This T cell receptor (beta chain) is from a study of identical twins. Carrying unique molecular identifiers, the cDNA also gained a universal primer site through template switching. TCRdb passed the 5' RACE reads through MiXCR, listing each CDR3 protein once. The sample lists 700,000 or so distinct CDR3 sequences, 8.6% occurring once. General study findings and limits: Not following the same donors, the study drew its conclusions from cross-sectional statistical analysis.

This clonotype was found a few times. As yet, its antigen is unknown. CDR3 size: 16 residues. Trimming took 4 bases from V and 4 from J; bases not matched to a gene: 9. Germline CDR1 SGHDN, CDR2 FVKESK. These data also featured in a second study, about yellow fever vaccine responses in identical twins.

The sample consisted of PBMCs. This chain connects TRBV14 to TRBJ2-1, with 8 bases identical to TRBD2. This clonotype originated in a woman between 18 and 29 years old in good health. CDR3 bases: TGTGCCAGCAGCCTCATGGCGACTAGCGTATACAATGAGCAGTTCTTC. Protein product: CASSLMATSVYNEQFF.